This T cell receptor beta chain was retrieved from a study of T cell responses to AZD1222 COVID-19 vaccine. In the study overall: Investigators merged groups given second doses at roughly 4 or roughly 12 weeks.

Method: immunoSEQ multiplex PCR; TCRdb's copy keeps in-frame clones and lacks some. This table has about 130,000 clones, 88% appearing once. Concerning this clone itself: Its antigen remains unidentified.

V shed 5 bases and J shed 3 bases, with 8 bases lying between them. Per germline, CDR1 SGHAT and CDR2 FQNNGV. The CDR3 runs 12 residues. Study conclusions and caveats: In a largely white British group with more females than males, clonal diversity was possibly underestimated. Once two AZD1222 doses were given, Spike-specific TCR breadth and depth went up. CD4 TCRs covered the whole spike, strongest at regions 160-218 and 743-854.

V and J are TRBV11-2 and TRBJ2-7; D ambiguous. The receptor comes from an adult in good health. The specimen was peripheral blood, collected on day 0 of AZD1222 vaccination. The CDR3 nucleotides read TGTGCCAGCAGCCCCGCCCGCTACGAGCAGTACTTC. As protein: CASSPARYEQYF.